Following are 16 T cell receptor beta chains from one sample sequenced in a study of long-term antiretroviral therapy in people with HIV (dated by TCRdb to between 2021 and 2024). Sequencing of the TRB variable region was done with the immunoSEQ hsTCRB v3.0 assay at survey level resolution. TCRdb limited this immuneACCESS table to in-frame rearrangements with V and J called. A share of clones is missing; checked studies link under half to unresolved V genes, and the rest is unexplained. Within this sample are 15,000 to 20,000 clones, with about 88% of them counted one time only. The ten biggest clones cover roughly 12% of the sample. The starting material was unsorted PBMCs, obtained 6.9 years after starting antiretroviral therapy. The receptors here all came from a man in his fifties or sixties with HIV.

This clone was observed a handful of times. This chain connects TRBV29-1 to TRBJ2-3; D perhaps matches TRBD2 (6 bases). Trimming took off 4 bases at V and 1 base at J, with 6 bases between the two ends. CDR1 and CDR2 from the germline V gene are SQVTM and ANQGSEA. The CDR3 covers 12 residues. The CDR3 DNA reads TGCAGCGTTGGGGGGGGCACAGATACGCAGTATTTT. Amino acid sequence: CSVGGGTDTQYF.

This chain connects TRBV25-1 to TRBJ2-1; weak D call: TRBD2 (6 bases). Trimming removed 3 bases from V and 1 base from J, with 13 bases in between. Germline CDR1 is MGHDK and CDR2 is SYGVNS. The CDR3 is 16 amino acids. CDR3 sequence reads: CASSDSAGRSYNEQFF. The CDR3 bases are TGTGCCAGCAGTGATAGTGCGGGACGATCCTACAATGAGCAGTTCTTC. Variable domain in full (rest from reference TRBV25-1 and TRBJ2-1): EADIYQTPRYLVIGTGKKITLECSQTMGHDKMYWYQQDPGMELHLIHYSYGVNSTEKGDLSSESTVSRIRTEHFPLTLESARPSHTSQYLCASSDSAGRSYNEQFFGPGTRLTVL.

A single count supports this clone. The J gene is TRBJ1-5, the V gene TRBV16; tentative D call: TRBD1 (5 bases). The V gene's germline CDR1 is KGHSY and CDR2 FQNENV. CDR3 size: 15 residues. Trimming took 0 bases from V and 2 from J, leaving 8 bases between them. The CDR3: CASSQSGQGNQPQHF. DNA of the CDR3: TGTGCCAGCAGCCAATCGGGGCAGGGCAATCAGCCCCAGCATTTT.

Relative to its sample, this clone is medium-sized. The gene calls are TRBV19 and TRBJ1-1, with TRBD1 identical over 7 bases. Germline assignment: CDR1 LNHDA and CDR2 SQIVND (reference sequence). After removal of 10 bases from V and 1 base from J, the junction contained 6 bases not matched to a gene. The CDR3 is 13 amino acids. Written as DNA, the CDR3 is TGTGCCACCGACAGGGATGAGAACACTGAAGCTTTCTTT. This codes for CATDRDENTEAFF.

The chain combines TRBV7-9 with TRBJ2-7; the match to TRBD1 covers 9 bases. The CDR3 covers 14 residues. Germline CDR1 SEHNR, CDR2 FQNEAQ (reference sequence). Losses at the gene ends were 3 bases for V and 7 bases for J; bases not matched to a gene: 7. This CDR3 is CASSFGDRVREQYF. CDR3 coding DNA: TGTGCCAGCAGCTTCGGGGACAGGGTGAGGGAGCAGTACTTC.

The chain carries TRBV10-1 and TRBJ2-1; TRBD1 agrees at 7 bases. Germline V gene data show CDR1 as WNHNN and CDR2 as SYGVQD (reference sequence). The CDR3 sequence is 14 residues long. V was pared by 6 bases and J by 0 bases, with 2 bases of the junction left unmatched. The DNA for the CDR3 is TGCGCCAGCAGGGGACAGCCCTCCTACAATGAGCAGTTCTTC. Translated, it gives CASRGQPSYNEQFF.

The CDR3 region is CASLRPNFYEQYF. CDR3 in DNA: TGTGCCAGCCTGAGACCGAACTTCTACGAGCAGTACTTC. This rearrangement joins TRBV6-1 to TRBJ2-7; D remains ambiguous. CDR3 size: 13 residues. V lost 8 bases, J lost 3 bases, and 14 bases lay in between. Germline V gene data show CDR1 as MNHNS and CDR2 as SASEGT.

The gene calls are TRBV2 and TRBJ1-5; TRBD1 matches at 10 bases. Germline values: CDR1 SNHLY, CDR2 FYNNEI. The CDR3 has 16 residues. Trimming removed 2 bases from V and 6 bases from J; junction bases left unmatched: 7. CDR3 loop: CASSELGGQGGQPQHF. CDR3 nucleotides: TGTGCCAGCAGTGAACTGGGTGGACAGGGGGGTCAGCCCCAGCATTTT.

This clone occurred once. This chain uses TRBV15 with TRBJ1-5, with no clear D. From germline, CDR1 is LNHNV and CDR2 YYDKDF (reference sequence). Trimming shortened V by 3 bases and J by 0 bases, and 9 bases separated the two germline ends. This CDR3 contains 15 residues. CDR3 nucleotides: TGTGCCACCAGCAGGGGTACTGGTAGCAATCAGCCCCAGCATTTT. It translates to CATSRGTGSNQPQHF. Supplemented by reference TRBV15 and TRBJ1-5, the full variable domain reads DAMVIQNPRYQVTQFGKPVTLSCSQTLNHNVMYWYQQKSSQAPKLLFHYYDKDFNNEADTPDNFQSRRPNTSFCFLDIRSPGLGDTAMYLCATSRGTGSNQPQHFGDGTRLSIL.

The chain has TRBV30 and TRBJ1-2, with unresolved D. Germline-derived CDR1 and CDR2 are GTSNPN and SVGIG (reference sequence). V was shortened by 0 bases and J by 0 bases, with 5 bases between the two germline ends. CDR3 length: 13 amino acids. Here the CDR3 reads CAWSVEANYGYTF. DNA of the CDR3: TGTGCCTGGAGTGTAGAGGCTAACTATGGCTACACCTTC.

This clone qualifies as medium-sized. The chain joins TRBV9 to TRBJ1-4; a weak D match, TRBD1 (5 bases). Per the germline V gene, CDR1 is SGDLS and CDR2 is YYNGEE. Trimming shortened V by 0 bases and J by 6 bases, and 9 bases separated the two germline ends. This CDR3 region has 14 residues. The CDR3 reads CASSVGQGYEKLFF. The DNA of the CDR3 is TGTGCCAGCAGCGTAGGGCAGGGCTATGAAAAACTGTTTTTT.

This chain connects TRBV5-4 to TRBJ2-3; a possible D gene is TRBD2 (6 bases). With 4 bases removed from V and 6 bases from J, the gap between germline ends came to 12 bases. Germline lookup yields CDR1 SGHNT and CDR2 YYREEE (reference sequence). The CDR3 length is 13 residues. CDR3 bases: TGTGCCAGCAGCCCCGGGAGATCGGATACGCAGTATTTT. This encodes CASSPGRSDTQYF.

The chain carries TRBV7-6 and TRBJ2-1, with no clear D. From germline, CDR1 is SGHVS and CDR2 FNYEAQ. Deletions cut 5 bases from V and 5 bases from J, with 4 bases between. The CDR3 totals 11 residues. The CDR3 coding sequence is TGTGCCAGCAGCGTCAACAATGAGCAGTTCTTC. This encodes CASSVNNEQFF.

This clone has only one observation. The chain couples TRBV11-3 to TRBJ2-2; TRBD2 aligns across 9 bases. The junction had 8 bases not matched to a gene; V was cut back by 5 bases and J by 4 bases. CDR3 size: 16 residues. From germline, CDR1 is SGHNT and CDR2 YENEEA. In DNA, the CDR3 is TGTGCCAGCAGCACACGACTAGCGGACCTCACCGGGGAGCTGTTTTTT. This translates into CASSTRLADLTGELFF.

This chain uses TRBV5-4 with TRBJ2-3, with 13 bases identical to TRBD2. The CDR3 is made up of 18 amino acids. Trimming took 0 bases from V and 2 from J; bases not matched to a gene: 6. CDR1 and CDR2 from the germline V gene are SGHNT and YYREEE (reference sequence). The CDR3 DNA sequence: TGTGCCAGCAGCTTGGGCCCGGGACTAGCGGGGATCACAGATACGCAGTATTTT. This translates into CASSLGPGLAGITDTQYF.

The V gene is TRBV6-1, the J gene TRBJ2-7; 7 bases are a match to TRBD1. Trimming at V came to 6 bases and at J to 7 bases, leaving 12 bases not matched to a gene. CDR3 length: 14 amino acids. Germline assignment: CDR1 MNHNS and CDR2 SASEGT. CDR3 DNA: TGTGCCAGCAGCCGACAGGGCCGAAACGTGGAGCAGTACTTC. Translation: CASSRQGRNVEQYF.